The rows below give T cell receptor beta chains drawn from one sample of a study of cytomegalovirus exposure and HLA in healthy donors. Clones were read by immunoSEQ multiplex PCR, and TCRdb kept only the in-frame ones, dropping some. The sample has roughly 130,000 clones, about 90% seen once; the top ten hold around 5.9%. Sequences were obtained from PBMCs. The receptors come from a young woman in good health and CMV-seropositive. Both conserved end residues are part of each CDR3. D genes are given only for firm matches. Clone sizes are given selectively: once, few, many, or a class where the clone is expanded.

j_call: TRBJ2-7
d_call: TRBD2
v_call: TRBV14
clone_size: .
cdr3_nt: TGTGCCAGCAGCCAAGGAAGGGGACTAGCTGGGAGCGAGCAGTACTTC
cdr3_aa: CASSQGRGLAGSEQYF

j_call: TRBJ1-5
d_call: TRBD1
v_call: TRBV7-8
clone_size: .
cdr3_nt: TGTGCCAGCAGCTCCAACAGGGGGGAGAGGCAGCCCCAGCATTTT
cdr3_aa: CASSSNRGERQPQHF

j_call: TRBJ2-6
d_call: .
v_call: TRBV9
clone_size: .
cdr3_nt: TGTGCCAGCAGCTCCCCAGGATTTTTCTCTGGGGCCAACGTCCTGACTTTC
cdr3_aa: CASSSPGFFSGANVLTF

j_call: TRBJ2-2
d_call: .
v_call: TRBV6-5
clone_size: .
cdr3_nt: TGTGCCAGCAGTTATGTCAGGGGAATGGACACCGGGGAGCTGTTTTTT
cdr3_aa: CASSYVRGMDTGELFF

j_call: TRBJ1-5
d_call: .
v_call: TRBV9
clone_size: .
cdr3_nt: TGTGCCAGCAGCGAATTTGGGGGGAATCAGCCCCAGCATTTT
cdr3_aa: CASSEFGGNQPQHF

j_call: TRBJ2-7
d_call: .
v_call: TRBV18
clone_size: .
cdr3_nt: TGTGCCAGCTCACCACCACAGAACTACGAGCAGTACTTC
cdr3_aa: CASSPPQNYEQYF

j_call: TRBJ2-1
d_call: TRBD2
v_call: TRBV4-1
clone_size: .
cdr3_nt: TGCGCCAGCAGCCAAGGGAAGGGTTGGGGACTAAATGAGCAGTTCTTC
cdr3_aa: CASSQGKGWGLNEQFF

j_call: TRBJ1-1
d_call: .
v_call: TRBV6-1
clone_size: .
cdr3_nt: TGTGCCAGCAGTGAACGAGGGGGGAACACTGAAGCTTTCTTT
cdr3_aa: CASSERGGNTEAFF

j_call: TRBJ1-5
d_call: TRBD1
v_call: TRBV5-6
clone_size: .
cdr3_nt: TGTGCCAGCAGCTTGTTAGGTGCAGGGGGCGAGAGCAATCAGCCCCAGCATTTT
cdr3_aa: CASSLLGAGGESNQPQHF

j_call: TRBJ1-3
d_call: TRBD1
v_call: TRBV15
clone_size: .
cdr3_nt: TGTGCCACCAGCAGAGATCGGACAGGGGCCGGCACCATATATTTT
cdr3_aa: CATSRDRTGAGTIYF

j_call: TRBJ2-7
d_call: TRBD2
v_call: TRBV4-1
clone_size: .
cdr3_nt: TGCGCCAGCAATCCGGGACTAGCGGGAGGGAGGCAATCCGAGCAGTACTTC
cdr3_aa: CASNPGLAGGRQSEQYF

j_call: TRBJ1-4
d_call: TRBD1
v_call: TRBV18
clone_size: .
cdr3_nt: TGTGCCAGCTCACGACAGGGGTCTAATGAAAAACTGTTTTTT
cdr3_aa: CASSRQGSNEKLFF

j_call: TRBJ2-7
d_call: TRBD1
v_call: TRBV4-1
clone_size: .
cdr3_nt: TGCGCCAGCAGCCGGAACTGGGACAGGTCCTACGAGCAGTACTTC
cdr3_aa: CASSRNWDRSYEQYF

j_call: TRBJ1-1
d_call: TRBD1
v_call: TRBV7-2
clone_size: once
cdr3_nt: TGTGCCAGCAGGGCAGGGGGCGGGGGCACTGAAGCTTTCTTT
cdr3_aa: CASRAGGGGTEAFF

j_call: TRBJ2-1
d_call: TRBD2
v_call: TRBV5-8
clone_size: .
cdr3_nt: TGTGCCAGCAGCCAGACCTATGCGGGCGGGAGGTACAATGAGCAGTTCTTC
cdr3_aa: CASSQTYAGGRYNEQFF

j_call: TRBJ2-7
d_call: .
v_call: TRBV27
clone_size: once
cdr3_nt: TGTGCCAGCAGCCCCCCCGGGGTCCACGAGCAGTACTTC
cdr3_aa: CASSPPGVHEQYF

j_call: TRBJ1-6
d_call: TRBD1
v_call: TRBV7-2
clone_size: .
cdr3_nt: TGTGCCAGCAGCCCTGACAGGGATTCACCCCTCCACTTT
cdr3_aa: CASSPDRDSPLHF

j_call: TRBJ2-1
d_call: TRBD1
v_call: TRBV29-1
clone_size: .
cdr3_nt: TGCAGCGTTGAGCGGACAGGGGCTGGGGATGAGCAGTTCTTC
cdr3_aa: CSVERTGAGDEQFF